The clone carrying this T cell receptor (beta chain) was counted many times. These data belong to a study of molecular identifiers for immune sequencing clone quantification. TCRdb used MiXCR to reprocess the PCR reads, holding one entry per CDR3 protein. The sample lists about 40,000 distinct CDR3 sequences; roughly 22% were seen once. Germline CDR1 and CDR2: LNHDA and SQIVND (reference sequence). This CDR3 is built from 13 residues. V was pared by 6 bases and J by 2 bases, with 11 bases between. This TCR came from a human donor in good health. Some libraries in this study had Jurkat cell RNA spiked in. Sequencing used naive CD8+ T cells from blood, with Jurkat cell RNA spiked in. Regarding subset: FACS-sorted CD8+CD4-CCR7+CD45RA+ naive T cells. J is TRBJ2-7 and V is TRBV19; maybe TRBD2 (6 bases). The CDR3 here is CASSNGGAYEQYF. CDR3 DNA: TGTGCCAGTAGCAATGGAGGGGCCTACGAGCAGTACTTC. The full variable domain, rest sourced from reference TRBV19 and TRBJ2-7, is DGGITQSPKYLFRKEGQNVTLSCEQNLNHDAMYWYRQDPGQGLRLIYYSQIVNDFQKGDIAEGYSVSREKKESFPLTVTSAQKNPTAFYLCASSNGGAYEQYFGPGTRLTVT.